This T cell receptor beta chain was observed in a study of shared clonotypes between healthy human individuals. CDR1 MDHEN and CDR2 SYDVKM come from the germline V gene. The ends were cut back, 5 bases at V and 6 bases at J, with 16 bases in the middle. The CDR3 sequence is 14 residues long. The sorted-subset replicate PCRs were given 200 ng DNA, which is 30,000 or so T cell genomes. Clones were sequenced by immunoSEQ multiplex PCR, and TCRdb holds only the in-frame ones, with some missing. The profile shows approximately 2.5 million clones, approximately 93% of them singletons. The study's findings and limits: Unshared clonotypes carried lower generation probabilities than those common to all four donors.

In regard to this clone: Its specificity is not known.

The CD4+ fraction was divided into a CD45RA+ naive subset and a CD45RA-negative memory subset. This clonotype originated in a man aged 18-30 years in good health. Some clones in this sample may be carry-over from other donors' samples. Sequenced sample: naive CD4+ T cells from PBMCs. Subset in this sample: CD45RA+ positively selected. The chain combines TRBV28 with TRBJ1-2; D call uncertain. The CDR3 DNA follows: TGTGCCAGCAGTACCCCCCGACCGGAAAATGGCTACACCTTC. Its translation: CASSTPRPENGYTF.